Listed here are 30 T cell receptor beta chains from one sample, sequenced in a study of blood T cell repertoires in COVID-19. The table came from immunoSEQ multiplex PCR; TCRdb's copy has only in-frame clones and leaves some out. The data show more than 85,000 clones, with 70% to 90% seen just once and 4.8% held by the top ten. The sample comprised peripheral blood. Source of these receptors: a human donor in a cohort sampled during active COVID-19.

The V call is TRBV5-5, the J call TRBJ1-3, with a weak D call TRBD1 (6 bases). The CDR3 length is 16 residues. Germline values: CDR1 SGHKS, CDR2 YYEKEE (reference sequence). The germline V and J ends were trimmed by 0 bases and 0 bases, with 10 bases remaining between them. As DNA, the CDR3 is TGTGCCAGCAGCTTGGAAGGGACATTCTCTGGAAACACCATATATTTT. Its protein product is CASSLEGTFSGNTIYF.

This CDR3 reads CASGLVQGQNQYF. CDR3 coding DNA: TGTGCTAGTGGTTTGGTACAGGGGCAGAACCAGTACTTC. The chain joins TRBV12-5 to TRBJ2-5; 7 bases are a match to TRBD1. The V gene end was trimmed by 0 bases and the J gene end by 10 bases; junction bases not matched to a gene: 5. Germline CDR1 LGHNT, CDR2 FRNRAP. The CDR3 extends over 13 amino acids.

The chain joins TRBV30 to TRBJ1-2; maybe TRBD1 (6 bases). CDR1 and CDR2 (germline): GTSNPN, SVGIG (reference sequence). The ends were cut back, 2 bases at V and 3 bases at J, with 16 bases in the middle. The CDR3 is made up of 15 amino acids. CDR3 loop: CAWSLGGDGDYGYTF. CDR3 sequence (DNA): TGTGCCTGGAGTTTAGGGGGGGACGGAGACTATGGCTACACCTTC.

This chain joins TRBV3-1 (or the pseudogene TRBV3-2) and TRBJ2-1; TRBD1 agrees at 8 bases. Per germline, CDR1 LGHDT and CDR2 YNNKEL (reference sequence). The CDR3 length is 16 residues. J lost 2 bases, V lost 3 bases, and 6 bases had no gene match. The CDR3 DNA is TGTGCCAGCAGCCACGGTGACAGGGGTACCTACAATGAGCAGTTCTTC. It is translated as CASSHGDRGTYNEQFF.

In regard to this clone: A junction boundary mismatches the germline segment, possibly from a read error. The chain joins TRBV19 to TRBJ2-1, with 10 positions matching TRBD2. Germline CDR1 LNHDA, CDR2 SQIVND (reference sequence). This CDR3 is built from 14 residues. The CDR3, as DNA: TGTGCCAGCAGTAAGGGACTAGCGCTTGATGAGCAGTTCTTC. Its translation: CASSKGLALDEQFF.

The V and J genes are TRBV7-2 and TRBJ2-3; 7 bases match TRBD2. CDR3 length: 14 residues. V shed 3 bases, J shed 4 bases, and the junction held 4 bases outside the gene matches. The germline V gene encodes CDR1 SGHTA and CDR2 FQGNSA. CDR3 bases: TGTGCCAGCAGCTTGGGGCTAGCGGCAGATACGCAGTATTTT. Its protein product is CASSLGLAADTQYF.

This rearrangement joins TRBV4-2 to TRBJ2-2; 10 nucleotides align to TRBD1. This CDR3 spans 16 amino acids. Germline values: CDR1 LGHNA, CDR2 YNFKEQ. J lost 8 bases, V lost 2 bases, and 8 bases had no gene match. CDR3 coding DNA: TGTGCCAGCAGCCAAAAGGGACAGGGGATTTTAGGGGAGCTGTTTTTT. It specifies CASSQKGQGILGELFF.

This clone was seen a handful of times. Other nucleotide sequences in the sample specify the same CDR3. The chain is built from TRBV24-1 and TRBJ2-1; D is possibly TRBD2 (5 bases). In germline, CDR1 is KGHDR, CDR2 SFDVKD. This CDR3 contains 13 residues. Trimming cost V 3 bases and J 4 bases, with 6 bases left between them. The CDR3 sequence is CATSDTGYNEQFF. The CDR3 DNA is TGTGCCACCAGTGATACGGGGTACAATGAGCAGTTCTTC.

The chain employs TRBV6-2 or TRBV6-3 and TRBJ2-2, with D unclear. In germline, CDR1 is MNHEY, CDR2 SVGEGT. Trimming shortened V by 1 base and J by 6 bases, and 9 bases separated the two germline ends. This CDR3 region has 14 residues. CDR3 amino acids: CASSYFPGPGELFF. The CDR3 DNA sequence: TGTGCCAGCAGTTACTTCCCAGGTCCCGGGGAGCTGTTTTTT.

V and J are TRBV6-5 and TRBJ1-2; D ambiguous. Trimming cost V 6 bases and J 1 base, with 9 bases left between them. The CDR3 sequence is 13 residues long. The germline V gene has CDR1 MNHEY and CDR2 SVGAGI. CDR3 in amino acids: CASSRVSNYGYTF. The CDR3 bases are TGTGCCAGCAGCCGGGTCAGTAACTATGGCTACACCTTC.

This chain connects TRBV5-5 to TRBJ1-6; the D gene is possibly TRBD1 (6 bases). The CDR3 is 18 residues long. In germline, CDR1 is SGHKS, CDR2 YYEKEE (reference sequence). Trimming removed 4 bases at V and 1 base at J, with 18 bases between. CDR3 loop: CASSLGTKGVSYNSPLHF. CDR3 coding DNA: TGTGCCAGCAGCCTAGGGACCAAGGGGGTATCCTATAATTCACCCCTCCACTTT. Based on the CDR3 plus reference TRBV5-5 and TRBJ1-6, the full variable domain is DAGVTQSPTHLIKTRGQQVTLRCSPISGHKSVSWYQQVLGQGPQFIFQYYEKEERGRGNFPDRFSARQFPNYSSELNVNALLLGDSALYLCASSLGTKGVSYNSPLHFGNGTRLTVT.

V usage is TRBV5-1 and J usage is TRBJ2-3; D is perhaps TRBD1 (5 bases). V lost 0 bases to trimming and J lost 4 bases, with 12 bases between them. Germline CDR1 reads SGHRS; CDR2 reads YFSETQ. The CDR3 runs to 15 residues. The CDR3 nucleotides read TGCGCCAGCAGCTTGGTTAGTCAGGGTTCAGATACGCAGTATTTT. It translates to CASSLVSQGSDTQYF.

The gene calls are TRBV19 and TRBJ2-1, with 8 bases that match TRBD2. CDR1 is LNHDA, CDR2 SQIVND, per germline (reference sequence). J lost 4 bases, V lost 5 bases, and 7 bases had no gene match. The CDR3 runs 15 residues. This CDR3 is CASSPRGGTYNEQFF. The DNA of the CDR3 is TGTGCCAGTAGTCCTCGGGGGGGCACATACAATGAGCAGTTCTTC. Using reference TRBV19 and TRBJ2-1 for the parts outside the CDR3, the full variable domain is DGGITQSPKYLFRKEGQNVTLSCEQNLNHDAMYWYRQDPGQGLRLIYYSQIVNDFQKGDIAEGYSVSREKKESFPLTVTSAQKNPTAFYLCASSPRGGTYNEQFFGPGTRLTVL.

The chain employs TRBV2 and TRBJ1-2; no reliable D call. The CDR3 consists of 11 residues. The germline CDR1 and CDR2 sequences are SNHLY and FYNNEI. Trimming took off 1 base at V and 10 bases at J, with 7 bases between the two ends. CDR3 amino acids: CASSEVSSYTF. CDR3 DNA sequence: TGTGCCAGCAGTGAAGTTTCATCCTACACCTTC.

This sequence joins TRBV4-3 and TRBJ2-3, with unresolved D. CDR3 length: 12 amino acids. V was pared by 3 bases and J by 3 bases, with 4 bases between. In germline, CDR1 is LGHNA, CDR2 YSLEER. Here the CDR3 DNA reads TGCGCCAGCAGCCAGCAGACAGATACGCAGTATTTT. Amino acids: CASSQQTDTQYF.

This clone was recorded only once. The rearrangement joins TRBV7-9 to TRBJ1-1; D gene uncertain. There are 15 residues in the CDR3. The V and J ends lost 1 base and 0 bases respectively, with 9 bases between them. Germline V gives CDR1 SEHNR, CDR2 FQNEAQ (reference sequence). This CDR3 is CASSLGGGMNTEAFF. CDR3 DNA: TGTGCCAGCAGCTTAGGGGGAGGGATGAACACTGAAGCTTTCTTT. Complete variable domain (other parts from reference TRBV7-9 and TRBJ1-1): DTGVSQNPRHKITKRGQNVTFRCDPISEHNRLYWYRQTLGQGPEFLTYFQNEAQLEKSRLLSDRFSAERPKGSFSTLEIQRTEQGDSAMYLCASSLGGGMNTEAFFGQGTRLTVV.

This rearrangement joins TRBV6-5 to TRBJ1-5; a possible D gene is TRBD1 (5 bases). This CDR3 spans 14 amino acids. The germline V and J ends were trimmed by 6 bases and 6 bases, with 15 bases remaining between them. Looked up from germline, CDR1 is MNHEY and CDR2 is SVGAGI. The CDR3 region is CASRRGSNSQPQHF. The CDR3 region has the DNA TGTGCCAGCAGAAGGGGATCCAATAGTCAGCCCCAGCATTTT.

The chain recombines TRBV5-6 with TRBJ1-3; D is possibly TRBD1 (6 bases). V shed 3 bases and J shed 0 bases, with 13 bases lying between them. The CDR3 spans 16 residues. CDR1 is SGHDT, CDR2 YYEEEE, per germline. The CDR3 DNA sequence: TGTGCCAGCAGCTCCCGGGGACACATCTCTGGAAACACCATATATTTT. Encoded protein: CASSSRGHISGNTIYF.

This chain joins TRBV11-2 and TRBJ2-7; TRBD2 agrees at 13 bases. Trimming removed 5 bases from V and 6 bases from J; junction bases left unmatched: 4. Germline assignment: CDR1 SGHAT and CDR2 FQNNGV. There are 14 residues in the CDR3. This CDR3 is CASSQGTSGVEQYF. The CDR3 DNA is TGTGCCAGCAGCCAAGGGACTAGCGGGGTCGAGCAGTACTTC.

V usage is TRBV11-3 and J usage is TRBJ2-1, with D possibly TRBD2 on 5 matching bases. The ends were cut back, 5 bases at V and 5 bases at J, with 16 bases in the middle. The CDR3 length is 15 residues. Germline V gives CDR1 SGHNT, CDR2 YENEEA. The CDR3, as DNA: TGTGCCAGCAGCCCCGGTGCGGGCCTGAACAATGAGCAGTTCTTC. It encodes CASSPGAGLNNEQFF.

The gene calls are TRBV7-9 and TRBJ1-1; D call uncertain. This CDR3 spans 11 amino acids. The V gene's germline CDR1 is SEHNR and CDR2 FQNEAQ (reference sequence). Trimming shortened V by 5 bases and J by 8 bases, and 9 bases separated the two germline ends. The CDR3 here is CASSLLGEAFF. CDR3 sequence (DNA): TGTGCCAGCAGCCTTCTCGGGGAAGCTTTCTTT.

The chain links TRBV30 to TRBJ2-5; TRBD2 matches 13 bases. Germline CDR1 GTSNPN, CDR2 SVGIG (reference sequence). Unmatched junction bases numbered 9, after V lost 4 bases and J lost 4 bases. The CDR3 covers 16 residues. DNA of the CDR3: TGTGCCTGGAAAACTAGCGGGGGGGCCCCCCGAGAGACCCAGTACTTC. Translating it yields CAWKTSGGAPRETQYF.

The chain recombines TRBV3-1 (or the pseudogene TRBV3-2) with TRBJ2-1; 8 bases align to TRBD1. The CDR3 extends over 14 amino acids. The trim removed 4 bases at V and 10 bases at J, leaving 9 bases unmatched. The germline V gene has CDR1 LGHDT and CDR2 YNNKEL (reference sequence). For the CDR3, the DNA is TGTGCCAGCAGCCGTGGACAGGGATGGGTAGAGCAGTTCTTC. Its translation: CASSRGQGWVEQFF.

The V gene is TRBV28, the J gene TRBJ1-5, with a weak D call TRBD1 (5 bases). Trimming left V 11 bases short and J 9 bases short, with 29 bases between. The CDR3 length is 16 residues. Per germline, CDR1 MDHEN and CDR2 SYDVKM. DNA of the CDR3: TGTGCCTGCAATGCCCCGGGGGGGAGGGCCGGGAGGCCCCAGCATTTT. It encodes CACNAPGGRAGRPQHF.

CDR3 coding DNA: TGTGCCAGCAGCCCCTTAACAGGAACCGAGCAGTACTTC. As protein: CASSPLTGTEQYF. The chain has TRBV12-3 or TRBV12-4 and TRBJ2-5; possibly TRBD1 for D (5 bases). The last part of the DNA fits TRBJ2-7 better; the J call may be wrong. The CDR3 contains 13 residues.

The J gene is TRBJ2-1, the V gene TRBV4-1, with D unclear. The ends were cut back, 0 bases at V and 3 bases at J, with 9 bases in the middle. From germline, CDR1 is MGHRA and CDR2 YSYEKL. The CDR3 covers 15 residues. CDR3 sequence (DNA): TGCGCCAGCAGCCAAGACGGCCAGGACTACAATGAGCAGTTCTTC. Its protein product is CASSQDGQDYNEQFF.

V gene TRBV5-1 combines with J gene TRBJ2-5; 8 bases fit TRBD1. This CDR3 is 15 amino acids long. Losses at the gene ends were 0 bases for V and 0 bases for J; bases not matched to a gene: 1. The germline CDR1 and CDR2 sequences are SGHRS and YFSETQ. The CDR3 reads CASSLVGQDQETQYF. CDR3 nucleotides: TGCGCCAGCAGCTTGGTGGGACAGGACCAAGAGACCCAGTACTTC.

The V gene is TRBV7-2, the J gene TRBJ2-1; 9 nucleotides align to TRBD2. This CDR3 spans 15 amino acids. The germline CDR1 and CDR2 sequences are SGHTA and FQGNSA. Trimming took 5 bases from V and 6 from J; bases not matched to a gene: 8. The CDR3 spells CASSNPGLAANEQFF. The CDR3 nucleotides are TGTGCCAGCAGCAATCCGGGACTAGCTGCCAATGAGCAGTTCTTC.

The rearrangement joins TRBV11-3 to TRBJ2-1; tentatively, D is TRBD2 (5 bases). Germline values: CDR1 SGHNT, CDR2 YENEEA. V lost 5 bases and J lost 1, with 6 bases in between. The CDR3 runs to 13 residues. CDR3 bases: TGTGCCAGCAGCCGGACTTCCTACAATGAGCAGTTCTTC. Translation gives CASSRTSYNEQFF.

The CDR3 sequence: CASSQTGTGVLEQYF. For the CDR3, the DNA is TGTGCCAGCAGCCAAACCGGGACAGGGGTTCTCGAGCAGTACTTC. The chain has TRBV3-1 (or the pseudogene TRBV3-2) and TRBJ2-7; 10 positions agree with TRBD1. This CDR3 is built from 15 residues. Losses at the gene ends were 2 bases for V and 6 bases for J; bases not matched to a gene: 7. CDR1 is LGHDT and CDR2 is YNNKEL in the germline V gene (reference sequence).